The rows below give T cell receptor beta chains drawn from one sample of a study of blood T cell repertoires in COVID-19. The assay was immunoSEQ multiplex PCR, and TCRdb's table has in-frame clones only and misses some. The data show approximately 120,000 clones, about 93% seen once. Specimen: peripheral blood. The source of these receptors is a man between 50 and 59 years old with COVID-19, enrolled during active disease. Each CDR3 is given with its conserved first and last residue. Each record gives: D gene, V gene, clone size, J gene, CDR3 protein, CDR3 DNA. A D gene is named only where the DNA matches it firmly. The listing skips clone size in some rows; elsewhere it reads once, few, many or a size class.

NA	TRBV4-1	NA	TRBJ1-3	CASSQDQGRFSGNTIYF	TGCGCCAGCAGCCAAGATCAGGGTCGGTTCTCTGGAAACACCATATATTTT
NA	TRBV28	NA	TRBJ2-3	CASSSGTRIFTDTQYF	TGTGCCAGCAGCAGCGGGACACGAATCTTCACAGATACGCAGTATTTT
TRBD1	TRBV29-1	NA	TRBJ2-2	CSVETGQGAFDGGELFF	TGCAGCGTTGAAACGGGACAGGGGGCTTTCGATGGCGGGGAGCTGTTTTTT
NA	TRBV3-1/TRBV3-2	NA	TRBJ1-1	CASVPFGGTNTEAFF	TGTGCCAGCGTGCCTTTTGGAGGGACGAACACTGAAGCTTTCTTT
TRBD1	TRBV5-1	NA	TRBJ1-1	CASSLAASTGGRAEAFF	TGCGCCAGCAGCTTGGCCGCTTCGACAGGGGGGAGGGCTGAAGCTTTCTTT
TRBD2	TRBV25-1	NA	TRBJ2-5	CASSDASGSETQYF	TGTGCCAGCAGTGATGCTAGCGGGTCCGAGACCCAGTACTTC
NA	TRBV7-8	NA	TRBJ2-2	CASSRRDTGELFF	TGTGCCAGCAGCCGGCGCGACACCGGGGAGCTGTTTTTT
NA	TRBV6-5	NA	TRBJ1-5	CASTRRENQPQHF	TGTGCCAGCACCAGACGGGAGAATCAGCCCCAGCATTTT
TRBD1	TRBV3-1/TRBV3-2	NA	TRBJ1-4	CASSQGTVTTNEKLFF	TGTGCCAGCAGCCAGGGGACAGTCACAACTAATGAAAAACTGTTTTTT
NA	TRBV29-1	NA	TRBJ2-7	CSAIRPLDVWGESHEQYF	TGCAGCGCTATACGCCCCCTTGACGTATGGGGAGAATCCCACGAGCAGTACTTC
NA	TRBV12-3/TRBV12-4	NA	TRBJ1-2	CASSRTERYGYTF	TGTGCCAGCAGCCGGACAGAGCGCTATGGCTACACCTTC
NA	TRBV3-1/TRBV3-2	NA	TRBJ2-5	CASSQSHGETQYF	TGTGCCAGCAGCCAAAGCCACGGGGAGACCCAGTACTTC
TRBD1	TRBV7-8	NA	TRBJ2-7	CASSTGTGIYEQYF	TGTGCCAGCAGCACCGGGACAGGGATTTACGAGCAGTACTTC
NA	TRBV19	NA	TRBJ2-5	CASRRGGPGETQYF	TGTGCCAGCAGAAGGGGGGGGCCGGGAGAGACCCAGTACTTC
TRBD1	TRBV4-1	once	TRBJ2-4	CASSQELQGVLAKNIQYF	TGCGCCAGCAGCCAAGAGTTGCAGGGGGTACTCGCCAAAAACATTCAGTACTTC
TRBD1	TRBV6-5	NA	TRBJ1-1	CASSRPGQGSEAFF	TGTGCCAGCAGCCGTCCGGGACAGGGGTCTGAAGCTTTCTTT
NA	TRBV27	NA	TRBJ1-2	CASSFPSGDGYTF	TGTGCCAGCAGTTTCCCGAGCGGGGATGGCTACACCTTC
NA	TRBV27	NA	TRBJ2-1	CASSLSRVGNEQFF	TGTGCCAGCAGTTTAAGCAGGGTAGGGAATGAGCAGTTCTTC
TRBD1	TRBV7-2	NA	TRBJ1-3	CASSLRDSSGNTIYF	TGTGCCAGCAGCCTACGGGACAGCTCTGGAAACACCATATATTTT
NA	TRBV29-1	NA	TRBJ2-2	CSVILGVSVDPGELFF	TGCAGCGTTATCCTAGGGGTGTCGGTGGACCCCGGGGAGCTGTTTTTT
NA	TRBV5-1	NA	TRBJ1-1	CASSKQGLSNTEAFF	TGCGCCAGCAGCAAGCAGGGGTTGTCGAACACTGAAGCTTTCTTT
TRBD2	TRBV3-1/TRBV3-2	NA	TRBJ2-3	CASSPIAGSTDTQYF	TGTGCCAGCAGCCCTATAGCGGGAAGCACAGATACGCAGTATTTT
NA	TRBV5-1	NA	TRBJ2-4	CASSYSGADIQYF	TGCGCCAGCAGCTATTCAGGGGCAGACATTCAGTACTTC
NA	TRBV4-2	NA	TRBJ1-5	CASSRGSGGSEDQPQHF	TGTGCCAGCAGCCGCGGAAGCGGAGGGTCGGAGGATCAGCCCCAGCATTTT
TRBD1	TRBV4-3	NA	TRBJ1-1	CASSRGQGQSTEAFF	TGCGCCAGCAGCCGAGGACAGGGTCAGAGTACTGAAGCTTTCTTT
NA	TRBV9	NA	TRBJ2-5	CASSDAGGQETQYF	TGTGCCAGCAGCGATGCAGGGGGGCAAGAGACCCAGTACTTC
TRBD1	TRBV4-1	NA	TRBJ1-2	CASSQPTGESYGYTF	TGCGCCAGCAGCCAACCGACAGGGGAAAGCTATGGCTACACCTTC
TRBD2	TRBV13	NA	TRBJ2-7	CASSPRLAGSEQYF	TGTGCCAGCAGCCCCAGACTAGCGGGAAGCGAGCAGTACTTC
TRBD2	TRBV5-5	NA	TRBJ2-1	CASSPNSGEARYFSYNEQFF	TGTGCCAGCAGCCCCAATAGCGGGGAAGCAAGGTATTTTTCATACAATGAGCAGTTCTTC
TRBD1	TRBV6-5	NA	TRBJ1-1	CAGRQGASEAFF	TGTGCCGGACGACAGGGGGCCTCTGAAGCTTTCTTT
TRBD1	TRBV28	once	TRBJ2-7	CASSPGRGLDEQYF	TGTGCCAGCAGTCCCGGCAGGGGGCTCGACGAGCAGTACTTC
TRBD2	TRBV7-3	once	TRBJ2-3	CASSPTSGYTDTQYF	TGTGCCAGCAGTCCGACTAGCGGGTACACAGATACGCAGTATTTT
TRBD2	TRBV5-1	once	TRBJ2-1	CASSLAGGRYNEQFF	TGCGCCAGCAGCTTGGCGGGAGGGAGGTACAATGAGCAGTTCTTC
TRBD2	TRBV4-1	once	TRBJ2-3	CASSHTRTSGRADTQYF	TGCGCCAGCAGCCATACTCGGACTAGCGGGAGGGCAGATACGCAGTATTTT
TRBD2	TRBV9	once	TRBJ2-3	CASSAAGGGTDTQYF	TGTGCCAGCAGCGCAGCGGGAGGGGGCACAGATACGCAGTATTTT
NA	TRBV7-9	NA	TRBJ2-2	CASSLRWGDGELFF	TGTGCCAGCAGCCTCCGATGGGGGGACGGGGAGCTGTTTTTT
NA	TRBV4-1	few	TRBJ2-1	CASSQGLPNEQFF	TGCGCCAGCAGCCAAGGGCTTCCTAATGAGCAGTTCTTC
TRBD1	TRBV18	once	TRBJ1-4	CASSLGQGTNEKLFF	TGTGCCAGCTCACTTGGACAGGGAACTAATGAAAAACTGTTTTTT
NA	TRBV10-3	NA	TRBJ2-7	CAINDRQGGHEQYF	TGTGCCATCAACGACAGGCAGGGTGGGCACGAGCAGTACTTC
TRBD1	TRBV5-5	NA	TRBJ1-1	CASSLGTGRTEAFF	TGTGCCAGCAGCTTGGGGACAGGGCGGACTGAAGCTTTCTTT
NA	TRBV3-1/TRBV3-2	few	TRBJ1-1	CASSQGGITEAFF	TGTGCCAGCAGCCAAGGAGGGATCACTGAAGCTTTCTTT
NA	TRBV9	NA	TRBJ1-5	CASSGTVGQPQHF	TGTGCCAGCAGCGGCACAGTAGGACAGCCCCAGCATTTT
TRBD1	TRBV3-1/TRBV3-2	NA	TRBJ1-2	CASSHIQGEGRYGYTF	TGTGCCAGCAGCCACATACAGGGGGAAGGCCGATATGGCTACACCTTC
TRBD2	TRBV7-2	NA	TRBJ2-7	CASSPTAGAEQYF	TGTGCCAGCAGCCCAACAGCGGGAGCCGAGCAGTACTTC
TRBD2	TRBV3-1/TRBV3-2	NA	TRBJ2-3	CASSHRGGSSTDTQYF	TGTGCCAGCAGCCATCGGGGCGGGAGTAGCACAGATACGCAGTATTTT
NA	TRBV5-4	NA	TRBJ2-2	CASSSLPGELFF	TGTGCCAGCAGCTCTCTCCCCGGGGAGCTGTTTTTT
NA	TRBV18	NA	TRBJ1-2	CASSPNRWGHPF	TGTGCCAGCTCACCTAATAGGTGGGGCCATCCCTTC
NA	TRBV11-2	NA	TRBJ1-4	CASSLDPGANEKLFF	TGTGCCAGCAGCCTAGACCCCGGGGCTAATGAAAAACTGTTTTTT
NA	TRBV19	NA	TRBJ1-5	CASSIVESHHQPQHF	TGTGCCAGTAGTATAGTCGAGAGCCACCATCAGCCCCAGCATTTT
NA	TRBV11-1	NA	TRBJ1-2	CASSRGQTIALYGYTF	TGTGCCAGCAGCCGTGGACAGACCATAGCCCTATATGGCTACACCTTC
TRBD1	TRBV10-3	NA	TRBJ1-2	CAISESNEGGAYGYTF	TGTGCCATCAGTGAGTCGAACGAAGGGGGCGCCTATGGCTACACCTTC
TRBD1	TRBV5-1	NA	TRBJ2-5	CASSGGQGAPQETQYF	TGCGCCAGCAGCGGGGGACAGGGCGCGCCCCAAGAGACCCAGTACTTC